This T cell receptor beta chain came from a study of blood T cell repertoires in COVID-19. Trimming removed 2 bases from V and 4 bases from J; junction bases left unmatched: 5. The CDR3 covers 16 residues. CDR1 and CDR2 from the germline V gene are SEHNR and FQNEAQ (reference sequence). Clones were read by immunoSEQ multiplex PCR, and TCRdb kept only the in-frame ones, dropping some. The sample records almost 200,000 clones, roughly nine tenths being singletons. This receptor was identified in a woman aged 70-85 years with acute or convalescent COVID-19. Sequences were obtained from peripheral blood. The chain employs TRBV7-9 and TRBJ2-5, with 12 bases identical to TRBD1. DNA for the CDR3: TGTGCCAGCAGCTTAACCCGGGACAGGGGGCGAGAGACCCAGTACTTC. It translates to CASSLTRDRGRETQYF.